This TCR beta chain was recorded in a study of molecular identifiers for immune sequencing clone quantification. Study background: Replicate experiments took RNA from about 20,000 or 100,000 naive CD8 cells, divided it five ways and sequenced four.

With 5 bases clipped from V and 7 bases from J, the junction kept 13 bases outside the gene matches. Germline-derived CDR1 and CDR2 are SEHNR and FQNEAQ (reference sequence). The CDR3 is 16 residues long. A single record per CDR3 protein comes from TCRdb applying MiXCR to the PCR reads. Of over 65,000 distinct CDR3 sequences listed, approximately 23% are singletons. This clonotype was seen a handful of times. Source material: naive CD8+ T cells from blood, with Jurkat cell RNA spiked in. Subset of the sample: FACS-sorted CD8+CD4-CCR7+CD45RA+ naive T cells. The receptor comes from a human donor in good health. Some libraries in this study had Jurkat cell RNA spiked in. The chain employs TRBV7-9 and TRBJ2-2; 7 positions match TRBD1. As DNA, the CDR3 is TGTGCCAGCAGCCCAGAAGCCCCAGGGGGAATCGGGGAGCTGTTTTTT. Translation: CASSPEAPGGIGELFF.